A selection of T cell receptor beta chains follows, all from one sample in a study of long-term antiretroviral therapy in people with HIV. Sequenced by immunoSEQ multiplex PCR; TCRdb stores in-frame clones only, minus some. The sample carries about 20,000 clones, over 70% recorded once. The sequenced sample was unsorted PBMCs, obtained 1.2 years after starting antiretroviral therapy. These receptors all stem from a woman aged 40 to 49 with HIV. CDR3s include the opening cysteine and the closing phenylalanine or tryptophan. The order of the fields is CDR3 DNA, CDR3 protein, clone size, J gene, D gene, V gene. The D gene is left open where the match is weak. Where a row states a size, it is once, few, many or the class of an expanded clone; other rows omit it.

TGTGCCAGCAACGCAGGGTCAGGCGGCTACACCTTC CASNAGSGGYTF . TRBJ1-2 . TRBV6-1
TGTGCCAGCAGCTTCACAGGGTACAATCAGCCCCAGCATTTT CASSFTGYNQPQHF . TRBJ1-5 . TRBV7-9
TGTGCCAGCTCCCTAGGACCCTCGACCTACAATGAGCAGTTCTTC CASSLGPSTYNEQFF . TRBJ2-1 . TRBV7-8
TGCGCCAGCAGCCAAGATCAGGGGACAGGAGAGACCCAGTACTTC CASSQDQGTGETQYF . TRBJ2-5 TRBD1 TRBV4-1
TGCGCCAGCAGCTCCCGACAGAAAGCTAGCACAGATACGCAGTATTTT CASSSRQKASTDTQYF . TRBJ2-3 . TRBV5-1
TGTGCCAGCGGCGAAGGGATAGGTCAGCCCCAGCATTTT CASGEGIGQPQHF . TRBJ1-5 . TRBV6-1
TGTGCCAGCACCTTGGCAGGGTGGAATCAGCCCCAGCATTTT CASTLAGWNQPQHF . TRBJ1-5 . TRBV6-1
TGCGCCAGCAGCGCAGGGGGCAATGAAAAACTGTTTTTT CASSAGGNEKLFF . TRBJ1-4 TRBD1 TRBV5-1
TGTGCCAGCAGTGAAGCGGGTAGCGGGAGATCGGATGAGCAGTTCTTC CASSEAGSGRSDEQFF . TRBJ2-1 TRBD2 TRBV6-1
TGTGCCAGCAGTCAGGCAGGTCAGAATGAAAAACTGTTTTTT CASSQAGQNEKLFF . TRBJ1-4 . TRBV28
TGTGCCAGCAGTTTAATAGGGTCCAATGAGCAGTTCTTC CASSLIGSNEQFF . TRBJ2-1 . TRBV27
TGTGCCAGCAGTGTTCAGGGACAGGGAGGGTTTAATGAGCAGTTCTTC CASSVQGQGGFNEQFF . TRBJ2-1 TRBD1 TRBV6-1
TGCGCCAGCAGCCTAGGGGGCGGAGGGCCCTACAATGAGCAGTTCTTC CASSLGGGGPYNEQFF . TRBJ2-1 . TRBV4-1
TGCGCCAGCAGCTTGGATTCACCTAAAAATCAGCCCCAGCATTTT CASSLDSPKNQPQHF once TRBJ1-5 . TRBV5-1
TGCGCCAGCAGTATTATCGCGAAGACCTATGGCTACACCTTC CASSIIAKTYGYTF . TRBJ1-2 . TRBV10-1
TGTGCCAGCAGCTTAGGGGGAGGAGAAGCTTTCTTT CASSLGGGEAFF . TRBJ1-1 . TRBV11-3
TGTGCCAGCACCCCCGGAGGGAGGGCCTATGGGAATGAGCAGTTCTTC CASTPGGRAYGNEQFF . TRBJ2-1 TRBD2 TRBV7-9
TGTGCCAGCAGCATAGACCCAAGGCCCTCTTACGAGCAGTACTTC CASSIDPRPSYEQYF . TRBJ2-7 . TRBV11-2
TGTGCCAGCAGTGGCAGTTCAGAGACCCAGTACTTC CASSGSSETQYF . TRBJ2-5 . TRBV2
TGTGCCAGCAGCCTAGGAACGACACCCACGGTAGATACGCAGTATTTT CASSLGTTPTVDTQYF . TRBJ2-3 . TRBV9
TGCGCCAGCAGCTTGGTTGGACAGGGGGCGCTTGCCTACGAGCAGTACTTC CASSLVGQGALAYEQYF . TRBJ2-7 TRBD1 TRBV5-1
TGTGCCTGCTTAGCGGGGGGGGGTGAGACCCAGTACTTC CACLAGGGETQYF . TRBJ2-5 TRBD2 TRBV30
TGTGCCAGCAGACTAAAAGACAGGGGCTCCTACGAGCAGTACTTC CASRLKDRGSYEQYF . TRBJ2-7 TRBD1 TRBV27
TGTGCCTGGAGTGTAGGGACTAGCGGGCCCAATGAGCAGTTCTTC CAWSVGTSGPNEQFF . TRBJ2-1 TRBD2 TRBV30
TGTGCCAGCAGTTACGCGATTCTAGGAAAAAACATTCAGTACTTC CASSYAILGKNIQYF . TRBJ2-4 . TRBV6-5